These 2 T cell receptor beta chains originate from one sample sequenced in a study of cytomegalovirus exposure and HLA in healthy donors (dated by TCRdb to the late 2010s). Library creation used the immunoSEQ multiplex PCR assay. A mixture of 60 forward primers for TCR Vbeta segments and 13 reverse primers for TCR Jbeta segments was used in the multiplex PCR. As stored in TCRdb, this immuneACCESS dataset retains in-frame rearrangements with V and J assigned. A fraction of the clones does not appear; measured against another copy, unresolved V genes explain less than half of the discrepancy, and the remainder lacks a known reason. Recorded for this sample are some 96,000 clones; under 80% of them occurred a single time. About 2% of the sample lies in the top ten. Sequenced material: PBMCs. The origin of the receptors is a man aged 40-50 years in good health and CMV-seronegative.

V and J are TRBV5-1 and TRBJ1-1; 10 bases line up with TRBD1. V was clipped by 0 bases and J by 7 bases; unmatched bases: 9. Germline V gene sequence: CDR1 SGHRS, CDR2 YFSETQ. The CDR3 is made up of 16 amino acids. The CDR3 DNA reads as TGCGCCAGCAGCTTGGTGGGACAGGGGTCGTTAAGTGAAGCTTTCTTT. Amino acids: CASSLVGQGSLSEAFF.

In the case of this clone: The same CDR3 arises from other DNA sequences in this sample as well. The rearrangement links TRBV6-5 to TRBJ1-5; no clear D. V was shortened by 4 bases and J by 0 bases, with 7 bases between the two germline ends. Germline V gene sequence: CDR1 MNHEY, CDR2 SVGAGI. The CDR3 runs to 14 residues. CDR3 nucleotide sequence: TGTGCCAGCAGTTCGACATATAGCAATCAGCCCCAGCATTTT. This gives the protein CASSSTYSNQPQHF.